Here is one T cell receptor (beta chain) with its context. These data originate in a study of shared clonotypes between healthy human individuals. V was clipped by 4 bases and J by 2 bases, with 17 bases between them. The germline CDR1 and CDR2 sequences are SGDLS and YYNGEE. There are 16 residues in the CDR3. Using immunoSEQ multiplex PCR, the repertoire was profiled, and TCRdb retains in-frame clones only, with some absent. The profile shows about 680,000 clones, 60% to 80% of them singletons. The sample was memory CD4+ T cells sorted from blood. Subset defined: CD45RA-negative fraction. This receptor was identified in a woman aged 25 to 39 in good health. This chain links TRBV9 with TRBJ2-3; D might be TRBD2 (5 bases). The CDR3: CASSPRGREITDTQYF. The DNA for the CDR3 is TGTGCCAGCAGCCCCCGGGGAAGGGAAATCACAGATACGCAGTATTTT.